These T cell receptor beta chains were read from a single sample in a study of Ad26.COV2.S vaccination and SARS-CoV-2 variants. TCRdb's table, derived via immunoSEQ multiplex PCR, lists solely in-frame clones and lacks some. The sample carries around 94,000 clones, 80% recorded once. Sequences were derived from peripheral blood, sampled after recovery from COVID-19. The receptor source for this set is a human donor who had recovered from COVID-19. Each CDR3 is given with its conserved first and last residue. The order of the fields is clone size, V gene, D gene, J gene, CDR3 DNA, CDR3 protein. A D gene is named only where the DNA matches it firmly. A clone size is listed for some rows: how often the clone was seen (once, few, many), or a class if it is expanded.

>.|TRBV7-9|.|TRBJ1-1
TGTGCCAGCAGCGGAGACAGGAACACTGAAGCTTTCTTT
CASSGDRNTEAFF
>.|TRBV4-2|.|TRBJ2-3
TGTGCCAGCAGCCAAGGTCTAGGGACTTTAGGCCGCACAGATACGCAGTATTTT
CASSQGLGTLGRTDTQYF
>.|TRBV5-6|.|TRBJ1-1
TGTGCCAGCAGCTTGGATGCAGGAGGCACTGAAGCTTTCTTT
CASSLDAGGTEAFF
>few|TRBV6-1|.|TRBJ1-4
TGTGCCAGCAGTGACACCGGGAATGAAAAACTGTTTTTT
CASSDTGNEKLFF
>.|TRBV12-5|TRBD1|TRBJ1-5
TGTGCTAGTGGTTCCGGGACAGGGGATCAGCCCCAGCATTTT
CASGSGTGDQPQHF
>once|TRBV29-1|.|TRBJ2-3
TGCAGCGTTCCGGGACTCTGGAACTCGCAGTATTTT
CSVPGLWNSQYF
>.|TRBV11-2|.|TRBJ2-5
TGTGCCAGCAGCCAGGGTCCACAAGAGACCCAGTACTTC
CASSQGPQETQYF
>.|TRBV27|.|TRBJ2-2
TGTGCCAGCACTAAGGGCCGGGGAGATACCGGGGAGCTGTTTTTT
CASTKGRGDTGELFF
>.|TRBV5-6|TRBD1|TRBJ2-3
TGTGCCAGCAGCTTCTCACAGGGGGTCTCGGATACGCAGTATTTT
CASSFSQGVSDTQYF
>.|TRBV5-1|.|TRBJ2-7
TGCGCCAGCAGCTTGTTGGGGGACGGTTCCTACGAGCAGTACTTC
CASSLLGDGSYEQYF
>few|TRBV5-1|.|TRBJ1-1
TGCGCCAGCAGCTGGACGACAGGCTATGAAGCTTTCTTT
CASSWTTGYEAFF
>.|TRBV11-2|.|TRBJ2-5
TGTGCCAGCAGCTCGGAGCTAAGGGAGACCCAGTACTTC
CASSSELRETQYF
>.|TRBV5-1|TRBD2|TRBJ2-1
TGCGCCAGCAGCTTGTCCCAGCGGGGGGGCGGTGAGCAGTTCTTC
CASSLSQRGGGEQFF
>.|TRBV6-6|.|TRBJ1-4
TGTGCCAGCAGTTACGTAGGCGGAGCTACTAATGAAAAACTGTTTTTT
CASSYVGGATNEKLFF
>.|TRBV10-1|.|TRBJ1-4
TGCGCCAGCGCTATTGTGGGTGACAGCGTGGTAAAACTGTTTTTT
CASAIVGDSVVKLFF
>.|TRBV30|.|TRBJ2-7
TGTGCCTGGAGTCACTCCTACGAGCAGTACTTC
CAWSHSYEQYF
>few|TRBV24-1|.|TRBJ1-1
TGTGCCACCAGTGACTCCCTTAAAGGGGACGAAGCTTTCTTT
CATSDSLKGDEAFF